Included here is one T cell receptor beta chain sequence, with context. No cognate antigen has been identified for it. One base away there is no much larger clone; base qualities are not given. The data originate from a study of cytomegalovirus exposure and HLA in healthy donors (dated by TCRdb to 2015 to 2018). Regarding the research as a whole: In an earlier analysis of roughly 590 of the donors, 250 to 350 Gb of sequence data and about 110 million unique TCR beta sequences from about 179 million T cells were reported. Approximately 300 gigabases of sequencing data and approximately 92 million unique TCR sequences made up an early release that covered approximately 700 HLA-typed donors. The genetic ancestry cluster associated with self-reported Caucasian donors included 81% of the roughly 390 genotyped donors. The study aimed to test whether cataloging public T cell receptors could reveal signatures of past pathogen exposure. Using immunosequencing, the study profiled T cell repertoires from 500 to 800 subjects and related those repertoires to cytomegalovirus serostatus. In addition to the first cohort of around 670 subjects, a separate validation cohort of 120 different subjects was used. The study combined high-throughput TCR immunosequencing, statistical association of individual TCRs with disease status, and machine learning to predict cytomegalovirus infection status. A later analysis re-analyzed previously published TCR beta repertoires from 500 to 700 donors and added high-resolution HLA genotyping to study TCR occurrence patterns. In the later analysis, no new phenotypic data were used to find candidate immune exposures; instead, reliance was placed on TCR beta sequences and their occurrence across donors. An earlier analysis of approximately 640 of the donors applied high-throughput TCR beta sequencing to assess whether each TCR beta V gene segment acted as functional or pseudogenic. Donor age, sex, ethnicity and CMV serostatus were compiled alongside the repertoire data. In a later genetic analysis, genome-wide SNP genotypes for about 60% of the 666 donors were used, and that subset was treated as a discovery cohort. Every discovery cohort repertoire had been produced on one sequencing platform. Both class I and class II loci were covered by HLA typing, at four-digit resolution. Typing coverage varied by locus: roughly 629-640 donors for A, B, C, DRB1 and DQB1; around 560 for DQA1; about 570 for DPA1; around 450 for DPB1. Because of strong linkage in the cohort, a few DR-DQ haplotypes were treated as single units for association and clustering. Among about 370 genotyped donors of the cohort, an average of around 240,000 unique TCR beta nucleotide sequences was sequenced per donor, of which 15% to 20% were non-productive.

The library relied on the immunoSEQ multiplex PCR assay. The multiplex PCR relied on a mix of 60 forward primers for TCR Vbeta segments and 13 reverse primers for TCR Jbeta segments. The CDR3 region of rearranged TCR beta genes was amplified from genomic DNA by a multiplex PCR assay. The Illumina HiSeq System was used to sequence the amplified TCR beta libraries as 87-base-pair reads. The published analysis was carried out like this. Across the 640 or so repertoires, a later analysis counted tens of millions of unique TCR beta chains, 9 million to 14 million of which were shared by at least two donors. Raw reads were error-corrected and collapsed into unique sequences by a nearest-neighbor algorithm in which closely related sequences were merged to remove PCR and sequencing errors. Alignment of CDR3 sequences to IMGT reference sequences was used to assign V, D and J gene segments. For a sequence to be retained, a match of at least six nucleotides was required to both a V gene segment and a J gene segment. A rearrangement counted as productive if the CDR3 had no stop codons and remained in frame with V and J, and every other rearrangement counted as non-productive. Following IMGT convention, CDR3 was defined as the stretch from the second conserved V-encoded cysteine up to the conserved J-encoded phenylalanine. Sequences without an unambiguous match to a single V gene segment were excluded from the earlier analysis of about 630 of the donors. In an earlier analysis of approximately 610 of the donors, V segments were called functional above 56.7% productive rearrangements and were called segregating when the between-donor standard deviation exceeded 5%. A statistical classification framework was built for diagnosing cytomegalovirus status from the catalog of TCR beta chain sequences. A later analysis assigned V and J genes by comparing TCR nucleotide sequences with IMGT/GENE-DB human TR gene sequences. A later analysis assigned CDR3 sequences and most-parsimonious VDJ recombination scenarios with the TCRdist pipeline. In a later analysis, each TCR beta chain was defined by its CDR3 amino acid sequence together with its V-gene family, and reads without a unique V-gene family were excluded. To address suspected cross-contamination and a sequencing artifact, a later analysis removed approximately 600 highly shared, low-generation-probability nucleotide sequences. For each public chain, a later analysis derived a clonal expansion index from normalized ranks of inferred template counts within each repertoire. A later analysis computed generation probabilities with a VDJ recombination model fitted to out-of-frame rearrangements, and checked the results against IGoR. In a later analysis, TCR-TCR, TCR-HLA and TCR-CMV co-occurrence was scored with hypergeometric tests, and a repertoire-size bias correction was applied to TCR pairs. To estimate false discovery rates, a later analysis permuted the HLA or CMV assignments 20 times. In a later analysis, co-occurring TCRs were grouped using DBSCAN, with TCRdist sequence similarity added in when clustering inside HLA-allele-positive subsets. Repertoires with fewer than 30,000 or more than 120,000 public chains were left out of co-occurrence clustering, as were four to six repertoires with anomalous nucleotide sharing. Imported from immuneACCESS, the table was reduced by TCRdb to in-frame sequences with V and J called. These copies leave out some clones; in studies compared against another copy, an unresolved V gene accounts for under half, and the cause of the remainder is not known. V and J calls and clone size are copied from that table; D and trimming were computed from the DNA. Here the sample has about 180,000 clones; 70% to 80% occur a single time. About 1.5% of the sample rests with the top ten.

Findings and caveats that apply to the study as a whole: In an earlier analysis of some 640 of the donors, most TCR beta V segments were observed in productive rearrangements about 87% or about 30% of the time, broadly matching IMGT annotations. The cohort was sequenced for TCR beta chains only, and without alpha or paired-chain data the features that could be detected were limited. Because some donors lacked HLA typing at each locus, the association tests relied only on the typed subset. The only immune exposure information available for the cohort was CMV serostatus. In a later genetic analysis, fewer N-insertions in productive TCRs were reported among donors in an Asian-associated ancestry cluster than the roughly 710-donor mean. According to a later analysis, parvovirus B19, influenza, CMV and Epstein-Barr virus appeared linked to several top co-occurrence clusters. A further reported finding was that TCR beta sequences accurately predicted the HLA-A and HLA-B alleles for most subjects in the first cohort. In vitro tests confirmed that a few of the cytomegalovirus-associated TCR beta chains recognize cytomegalovirus antigens. About 17 rarely observed V segments, including chromosome 9 orphons, were excluded from the earlier analysis of some 590 of the donors because counts were too low. At a false discovery rate of 0.05, a later analysis linked around 17,000 TCR beta sequences to specific HLA alleles. In the study, some 160 TCR beta chains were listed as associated with cytomegalovirus. In both the original and validation cohorts, the classifier was reported to diagnose cytomegalovirus status with high specificity and sensitivity. Roughly uniform sequencing depth across donors was assumed in presence/absence analyses, although this assumption may not hold. Most TCR sequences were seen in very few donors, while some public TCRs were found in many individuals. Some IMGT-functional V segments, including TRBV6-2 and TRBV6-3, could not be told apart with the 87-base-pair reads, so those segments were excluded. A later genetic analysis associated a missense DCLRE1C variant with V-gene and J-gene trimming of TCR beta chains, and an independent cohort replicated the association. Assigning TCR associations to individual alleles was difficult when HLA alleles, especially DR and DQ, strongly co-occurred. According to a later analysis, most CMV-associated TCR beta chains appeared to be HLA-restricted, and the HLA associations seemed to be driven largely by CMV exposure. A group of highly shared sequence variants was considered likely to be a technical artifact of the sequencing pipeline. In a later analysis, the rate of TCR association differed among HLA loci, with DRB1 alleles having the most associated TCRs and HLA-C alleles having the fewest. The authors suggested that the approach could potentially be generalized to other disease states and immunological phenotypes. Compared with equally common non-associated chains, HLA-associated TCR beta chains in a later analysis were more clonally expanded and had lower generation probabilities. Linkage disequilibrium might explain the correlated functional status among segregating V segments, but an unknown experimental factor could not be excluded.

The cohort was made up of roughly 670 healthy bone marrow donors. At the time of sampling, all cohort members were nominally healthy, though unrecorded immune exposures were likely present. The donor was CMV seronegative and belonged to the group of around 400 seronegative cohort members. A peripheral blood sample was collected from each donor, and TCR beta sequencing was performed on peripheral blood mononuclear cells. Genomic DNA extraction from the blood cell samples was performed with the Qiagen DNeasy Blood Extraction Kit. The CDR3 goes from the cysteine to the phenylalanine over 13 residues. The retained sequence is limited to the CDR3, 39 bases, with the frame set at the first base. For this chain, trimming is 2 bases at the V end and 8 bases at the J end, and the number of junction bases without a gene match is 4. Taken from the germline V gene, the CDR1 and CDR2 loops are SGHDT and YYEEEE.

The sequence was obtained from a man between 18 and 29 years old in good health and CMV-seronegative. The sequencing sample was made of PBMCs. The rearrangement combines TRBV5-6 with TRBJ1-1; 9 nucleotides in the junction match TRBD1. The CDR3 protein is CASSFGTGREAFF. The DNA sequence is as follows: TGTGCCAGCAGCTTCGGGACAGGGCGAGAAGCTTTCTTT.